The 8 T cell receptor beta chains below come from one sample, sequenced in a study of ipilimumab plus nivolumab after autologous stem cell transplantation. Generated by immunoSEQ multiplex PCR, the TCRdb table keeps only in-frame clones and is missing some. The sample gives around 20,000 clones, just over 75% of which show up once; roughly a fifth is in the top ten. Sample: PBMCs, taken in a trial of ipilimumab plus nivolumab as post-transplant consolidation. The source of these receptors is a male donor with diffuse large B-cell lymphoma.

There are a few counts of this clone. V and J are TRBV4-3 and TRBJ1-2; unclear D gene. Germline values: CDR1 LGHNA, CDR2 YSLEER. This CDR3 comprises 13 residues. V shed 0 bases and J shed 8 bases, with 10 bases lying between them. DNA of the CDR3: TGCGCCAGCAGCCAAGATCATTCCTCCGGCTACACCTTC. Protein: CASSQDHSSGYTF.

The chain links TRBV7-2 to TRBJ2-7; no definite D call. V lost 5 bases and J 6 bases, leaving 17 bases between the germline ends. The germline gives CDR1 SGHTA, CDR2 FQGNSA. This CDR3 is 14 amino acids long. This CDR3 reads CASSRYPFRSEQYF. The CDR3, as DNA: TGTGCCAGCAGCAGATACCCCTTCAGAAGCGAGCAGTACTTC.

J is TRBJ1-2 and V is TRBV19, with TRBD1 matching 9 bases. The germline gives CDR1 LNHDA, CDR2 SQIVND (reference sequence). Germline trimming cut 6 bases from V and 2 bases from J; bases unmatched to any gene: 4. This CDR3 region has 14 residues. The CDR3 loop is CASRPTGGNYGYTF. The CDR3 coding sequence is TGTGCCAGTAGACCGACAGGGGGGAACTATGGCTACACCTTC.

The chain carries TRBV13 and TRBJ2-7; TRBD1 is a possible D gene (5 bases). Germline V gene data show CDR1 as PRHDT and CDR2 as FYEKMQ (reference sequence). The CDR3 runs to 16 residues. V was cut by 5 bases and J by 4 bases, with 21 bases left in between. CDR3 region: CASSPPSAGPPYEQYF. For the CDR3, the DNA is TGTGCCAGCAGCCCCCCCAGCGCAGGGCCTCCGTACGAGCAGTACTTC.

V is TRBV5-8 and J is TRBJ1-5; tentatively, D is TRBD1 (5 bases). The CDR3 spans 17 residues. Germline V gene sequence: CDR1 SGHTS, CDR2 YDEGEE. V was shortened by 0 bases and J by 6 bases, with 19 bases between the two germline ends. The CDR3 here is CASSLGYTGTRSQPQHF. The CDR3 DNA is TGTGCCAGCAGCTTGGGGTACACCGGGACGAGGAGTCAGCCCCAGCATTTT.

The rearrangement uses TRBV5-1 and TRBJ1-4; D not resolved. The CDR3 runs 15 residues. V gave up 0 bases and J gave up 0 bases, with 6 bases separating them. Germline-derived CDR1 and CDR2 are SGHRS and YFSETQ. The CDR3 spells CASSLAGSTNEKLFF. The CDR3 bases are TGCGCCAGCAGCTTGGCCGGGTCAACTAATGAAAAACTGTTTTTT.

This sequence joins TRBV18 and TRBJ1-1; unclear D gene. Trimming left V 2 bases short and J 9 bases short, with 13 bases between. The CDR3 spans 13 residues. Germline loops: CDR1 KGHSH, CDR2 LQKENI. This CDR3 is CASSPYSASQAFF. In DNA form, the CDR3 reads TGTGCCAGCTCACCATACTCAGCATCGCAAGCTTTCTTT. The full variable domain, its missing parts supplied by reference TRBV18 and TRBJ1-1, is NAGVMQNPRHLVRRRGQEARLRCSPMKGHSHVYWYRQLPEEGLKFMVYLQKENIIDESGMPKERFSAEFPKEGPSILRIQQVVRGDSAAYFCASSPYSASQAFFGQGTRLTVV.

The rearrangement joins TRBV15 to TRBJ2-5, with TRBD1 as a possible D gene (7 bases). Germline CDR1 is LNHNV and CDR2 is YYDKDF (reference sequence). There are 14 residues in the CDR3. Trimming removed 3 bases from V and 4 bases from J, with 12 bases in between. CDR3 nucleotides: TGTGCCACCAGCAGGGACAGGAGGGGAGAGACCCAGTACTTC. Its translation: CATSRDRRGETQYF.